This TCR beta chain was sequenced for a study of neoadjuvant anti-PD-1 for oral cavity cancer (TCRdb year 2021). Regarding the complete study: Before undergoing curative-intent surgical resection, most patients got three to four biweekly nivolumab doses at 3 mg/kg. Patients who did not progress were given a fourth nivolumab dose at about day 43 and had definitive surgical resection on days 50-56. Patients with complete response, partial response or stable disease by RECIST 1.1 were defined as responders, whereas patients with progression were defined as non-responders. The parent correlative cohort included around twelve patients, with a 33% response rate. Findings and caveats that apply to the study as a whole: Only a few patients per response group were included in the TCR analyses, and the authors called for validation in larger cohorts. After neoadjuvant nivolumab, significantly higher T cell clonality (Gini index) was found within PBMCs in non-responders than in responders. Higher pretreatment blood TCRbeta clonality and lower post-treatment tumor TCRbeta clonality were correlated with higher pretreatment blood Treg/Th17 ratios.

For deep sequencing, each PBMC sample was run in six replicates, with libraries mostly built from 400 to 550 ng of input genomic DNA. TCRbeta libraries were prepared with the immunoSEQ hsTCRbeta kit according to the manufacturer's instructions. Sequencing of the completed libraries took place using an Illumina NovaSeq 6000 S4 flow cell after they had been pooled to about 3 nM. For the original study's pipeline: Raw data preprocessing and quality control were performed with the immunoSEQ Analyzer. The analysis was limited to productive rearrangements, and each clonotype was defined by a unique CDR3 amino acid sequence. Using the R package tcR, the researchers computed the Gini-Simpson index as their estimate of repertoire clonality. Student's t test was used to compare Gini indices, and Pearson correlation was used to assess associations with tumor size change. The clones in this table, taken by TCRdb from immuneACCESS, are in-frame only. Not every clone is retained; where verified, under half of the shortfall comes from an unresolved V gene, and the cause of the rest is unknown. The V and J calls and the clone size are those of that table, but D and trimming were determined from the DNA. In all, the sample holds around 14,000 clones, and around 70% of those were seen once. Clones ranked in the top ten supply 3% to 4% of the sample.

The time point label of this sample denotes: after neoadjuvant nivolumab, at surgical resection. None of the patients had received prior systemic or radiation treatment, and all were newly diagnosed with stage II-IVA oral cavity squamous cell carcinoma. Everyone in the cohort had locally advanced, HPV-negative oral cavity squamous cell carcinoma. Peripheral blood mononuclear cells were analyzed directly, without maintenance or expansion in culture. The samples were drawn from a longitudinal correlative study tied to a single-arm phase II trial testing neoadjuvant nivolumab in oral cavity squamous cell carcinoma. Subject-matched pre- and post-treatment PBMCs and tumors from three responders and three non-responders underwent genomic DNA-based TCRbeta sequencing. Peripheral blood mononuclear cells were collected once before nivolumab treatment and again after treatment, at the time of surgery. The Maxwell RSC DNA from Cells kit was used to isolate genomic DNA from PBMCs.

In the case of this clone: Which antigen it targets is not known. Base-call qualities are not available, and no considerably larger clone is one nucleotide away.

The material was PBMCs, obtained after nivolumab (anti-PD-1) treatment. The receptor comes from a person aged 35-79 years with oral cavity squamous cell carcinoma.

The CDR3 region has the sequence CASSPWGSGSLHEQFF. At the DNA level, the sequence is TGTGCCAGCAGCCCGTGGGGTAGCGGGAGTTTGCATGAGCAGTTCTTC. The receptor chain draws on TRBV7-3 and TRBJ2-1; TRBD2 agrees with 9 junctional bases. CDR3 length: 16 amino acids, cysteine to phenylalanine. CDR3 DNA only is kept here, 48 bases in frame from base 1. In the germline V gene, CDR1 corresponds to SGHTA and CDR2 to FQGTGA. The germline V and J ends show losses of 5 bases and 8 bases respectively, and no gene match explains 13 bases of the junction.